These T cell receptor beta chains were read from a single sample in a study of identical twins. TCRdb re-derived calls from the 5' RACE reads in MiXCR, one entry per CDR3 protein. The profile shows 700,000 or so distinct CDR3 sequences, 21% of them singletons. These records were also assigned to another study, of T cells expressing NK-cell markers.

The sequenced sample consisted of PBMCs. The origin of the receptors is a woman aged 18-29 years in good health. Each CDR3 is given with its conserved first and last residue. D genes are given only for firm matches. The size of a clone is reported for some rows only, either as once, few or many, or as a class for expanded clones.

clone_size,d_call,v_call,j_call,cdr3_aa,cdr3_nt
.,TRBD1,TRBV5-1,TRBJ2-4,CASSGGTGEAKNIQYF,TGCGCCAGCAGCGGCGGGACAGGGGAAGCCAAAAACATTCAGTACTTC
few,TRBD2,TRBV20-1,TRBJ2-7,CSARTSGRSYEQYF,TGCAGTGCTCGAACTAGCGGGAGATCCTACGAGCAGTACTTC
many,.,TRBV5-1,TRBJ1-1,CASSLGGTENTEAFF,TGCGCCAGCAGCTTGGGGGGGACTGAGAACACTGAAGCTTTCTTT
few,.,TRBV29-1,TRBJ2-5,CSVDWETQYF,TGCAGCGTTGATTGGGAGACCCAGTACTTC
.,.,TRBV5-1,TRBJ2-3,CATAPTGGGAHTDTQYF,TGCGCCACCGCACCCACTGGAGGGGGGGCCCACACAGATACGCAGTATTTT
.,TRBD2,TRBV15,TRBJ2-2,CATSQRVASGYTGELFF,TGTGCCACCAGCCAAAGGGTGGCTAGCGGGTACACCGGGGAGCTGTTTTTT
.,.,TRBV11-2,TRBJ2-1,CASSLDGAWRFF,TGTGCCAGCAGCTTAGATGGGGCATGGCGGTTCTTC
.,.,TRBV9,TRBJ1-4,CASSVSPGTFEKLFF,TGTGCCAGCAGCGTATCCCCCGGGACATTCGAAAAACTGTTTTTT
.,.,TRBV23-1,TRBJ2-1,CASSPDIQFF,TGCGCCAGCAGTCCGGACATACAGTTCTTC
few,.,TRBV20-1,TRBJ2-3,CSPTLAVMIQYF,TGCAGTCCTACTTTGGCGGTTATGATTCAGTATTTT
.,TRBD1,TRBV20-1,TRBJ1-6,CSARVSADRDSPLHF,TGCAGTGCTAGAGTTAGTGCGGACAGGGATTCACCCCTCCACTTT
.,.,TRBV20-1,TRBJ2-1,CSARTGLVTYNEQFF,TGCAGTGCTAGAACCGGGCTCGTGACCTACAATGAGCAGTTCTTC
few,.,TRBV5-1,TRBJ1-5,CASSPGFDNQPQHF,TGCGCCAGCAGTCCAGGGTTTGACAATCAGCCCCAGCATTTT
few,.,TRBV29-1,TRBJ2-7,CSAWGITYEQYF,TGCAGCGCTTGGGGGATTACCTACGAGCAGTACTTC
.,.,TRBV20-1,TRBJ2-1,CSARSSYEQFF,TGCAGTGCTAGATCTTCTTATGAGCAGTTCTTC
.,.,TRBV29-1,TRBJ2-5,CSVTQGGQETQYF,TGCAGCGTCACCCAGGGGGGACAAGAGACCCAGTACTTC
.,TRBD1,TRBV7-3,TRBJ1-2,CASTPERQGEGYTF,TGTGCCAGCACCCCGGAGAGACAGGGAGAAGGCTACACCTTC
.,TRBD2,TRBV5-4,TRBJ2-2,CASSRGLAENTGELFF,TGTGCCAGCAGCCGGGGACTAGCGGAGAACACCGGGGAGCTGTTTTTT
.,.,TRBV6-2/TRBV6-3,TRBJ2-7,CASSYGVPPKEQYF,TGTGCCAGCAGTTACGGAGTGCCCCCCAAGGAGCAGTACTTC
once,TRBD1,TRBV6-1,TRBJ2-7,CATGRGDEQYF,TGTGCGACAGGGAGAGGTGACGAGCAGTACTTC
.,.,TRBV20-1,TRBJ2-7,CSARDRQSPYEQYF,TGCAGTGCTAGAGATCGACAGTCCCCCTACGAGCAGTACTTC
once,.,TRBV12-3/TRBV12-4,TRBJ1-2,CASSFSVQVYGYTF,TGTGCCAGCAGTTTCTCTGTACAGGTCTATGGCTACACCTTC
.,.,TRBV4-3,TRBJ2-3,CASSQDRRVPTDTQYF,TGCGCCAGCAGCCAAGATAGGAGGGTCCCCACAGATACGCAGTATTTT
.,.,TRBV20-1,TRBJ2-5,CSARGAGKETQYF,TGCAGTGCTAGAGGCGCGGGGAAAGAGACCCAGTACTTC
few,.,TRBV10-3,TRBJ2-7,CAISEPGASLNEQYF,TGTGCCATCAGTGAGCCAGGGGCCTCGTTGAACGAGCAGTACTTC
.,.,TRBV18,TRBJ1-6,CASSPPAGPRPLHF,TGTGCCAGCTCACCACCTGCGGGGCCCCGACCCCTCCACTTT
many,.,TRBV29-1,TRBJ2-4,CSVEAPTGERAKNIQYF,TGCAGCGTTGAGGCCCCGACAGGCGAGAGGGCCAAAAACATTCAGTACTTC
.,.,TRBV6-5,TRBJ2-2,CASSYHQTNTGELFF,TGTGCCAGCAGTTATCACCAGACGAACACCGGGGAGCTGTTTTTT
few,TRBD1,TRBV12-3/TRBV12-4,TRBJ2-6,CASSPAGTAYSGANVLTF,TGTGCCAGCAGTCCCGCCGGGACAGCTTACTCTGGGGCCAACGTCCTGACTTTC
.,TRBD1,TRBV9,TRBJ1-1,CASSVGTGMNTEAFF,TGTGCCAGCAGCGTAGGGACAGGGATGAACACTGAAGCTTTCTTT
.,TRBD1,TRBV27,TRBJ2-6,CASSFRDRGAGANVLTF,TGTGCCAGCAGTTTCCGGGACAGGGGCGCTGGGGCCAACGTCCTGACTTTC
.,TRBD2,TRBV10-3,TRBJ2-1,CAISDTSGLIWEQFF,TGTGCCATCAGTGATACTAGCGGCCTTATTTGGGAGCAGTTCTTC
many,.,TRBV11-3,TRBJ2-7,CASSSRDTTSYEQYF,TGTGCCAGCAGCAGCCGGGACACCACCTCCTACGAGCAGTACTTC
few,.,TRBV5-1,TRBJ2-5,CASSWGGDQETQYF,TGCGCCAGCAGCTGGGGGGGCGACCAAGAGACCCAGTACTTC
.,TRBD2,TRBV12-3/TRBV12-4,TRBJ2-4,CASSLGASGPWYF,TGTGCCAGCAGCCTAGGGGCTAGCGGCCCGTGGTACTTC
few,.,TRBV18,TRBJ2-5,CASSPPGSGDYYQETQYF,TGTGCCAGCTCACCACCGGGGTCAGGGGACTACTACCAAGAGACCCAGTACTTC
few,TRBD2,TRBV7-7,TRBJ2-1,CASSPAAASGSNEQFF,TGTGCCAGCAGCCCCGCAGCGGCTAGCGGGAGTAATGAGCAGTTCTTC
.,.,TRBV12-3/TRBV12-4,TRBJ2-1,CASSLRWEQFF,TGTGCCAGCAGTTTACGTTGGGAGCAGTTCTTC
.,.,TRBV14,TRBJ2-5,CASSQRLREETQYF,TGTGCCAGCAGCCAGCGGCTCAGGGAAGAGACCCAGTACTTC
few,TRBD2,TRBV7-2,TRBJ2-3,CASSLAASGNTQYF,TGTGCCAGCAGCTTAGCGGCTAGCGGGAATACGCAGTATTTT
.,.,TRBV20-1,TRBJ2-7,CSAVGWGSSYEQYF,TGCAGTGCTGTCGGCTGGGGGTCGTCCTACGAGCAGTACTTC
.,.,TRBV7-2,TRBJ2-7,CASSPRVQGHYEQYF,TGTGCCAGCAGCCCACGTGTACAGGGACACTACGAGCAGTACTTC
.,TRBD2,TRBV12-5,TRBJ2-1,CASGPTSGGNEQFF,TGTGCTAGTGGTCCCACTAGCGGGGGGAATGAGCAGTTCTTC
few,.,TRBV20-1,TRBJ1-1,CSARPDTYTEAFF,TGCAGTGCTAGGCCTGACACTTACACTGAAGCTTTCTTT
.,.,TRBV3-1,TRBJ2-3,CASRGASTDTQYF,TGTGCCAGCAGGGGGGCTAGCACAGATACGCAGTATTTT
.,.,TRBV6-1,TRBJ2-7,CASSLRRSDYEQYF,TGTGCCAGCAGCCTCCGCAGGTCAGACTACGAGCAGTACTTC
once,.,TRBV24-1,TRBJ2-7,CATSDFAPSRHYEQYF,TGTGCCACCAGTGATTTCGCTCCCTCGCGTCACTACGAGCAGTACTTC
.,.,TRBV29-1,TRBJ2-5,CSVRGTRTQETQYF,TGCAGCGTTAGGGGAACCCGGACCCAAGAGACCCAGTACTTC
.,.,TRBV3-1,TRBJ1-2,CASSQGPVYRANYGYTF,TGTGCCAGCAGCCAAGGTCCCGTCTACAGAGCTAACTATGGCTACACCTTC
few,.,TRBV21-1,TRBJ2-7,CASSISYRFLYEQYF,TGTGCCAGCAGCATCTCCTACAGATTCCTCTACGAGCAGTACTTC
many,TRBD1,TRBV12-3/TRBV12-4,TRBJ1-5,CASSLGQLNQPQHF,TGTGCCAGCAGCCTGGGACAGCTTAATCAGCCCCAGCATTTT
many,.,TRBV6-2/TRBV6-3,TRBJ2-1,CASSWGNSYNEQFF,TGTGCCAGCAGTTGGGGGAACTCCTACAATGAGCAGTTCTTC
.,.,TRBV29-1,TRBJ2-6,CSVPATADSGANVLTF,TGCAGCGTTCCTGCGACAGCTGACTCTGGGGCCAACGTCCTGACTTTC
few,.,TRBV29-1,TRBJ2-4,CSVEGPRRNIQYF,TGCAGCGTTGAAGGTCCCAGGAGGAACATTCAGTACTTC
few,.,TRBV12-3/TRBV12-4,TRBJ2-3,CASKPDWGTQYF,TGTGCCAGCAAACCTGACTGGGGTACGCAGTATTTT
.,TRBD1,TRBV5-1,TRBJ2-5,CASSLGTGGWDETQYF,TGCGCCAGCAGCTTGGGGACAGGGGGCTGGGACGAGACCCAGTACTTC
.,.,TRBV20-1,TRBJ2-2,CSASTLNTGELFF,TGCAGTGCTAGTACCCTCAACACCGGGGAGCTGTTTTTT
.,.,TRBV12-3/TRBV12-4,TRBJ1-2,CASSVRASPQEGYTF,TGTGCCAGCAGTGTCCGGGCCTCCCCCCAGGAAGGCTACACCTTC
.,.,TRBV3-1,TRBJ1-2,CASSQAAGITVGYTF,TGTGCCAGCAGCCAAGCCGCCGGGATCACGGTGGGCTACACCTTC